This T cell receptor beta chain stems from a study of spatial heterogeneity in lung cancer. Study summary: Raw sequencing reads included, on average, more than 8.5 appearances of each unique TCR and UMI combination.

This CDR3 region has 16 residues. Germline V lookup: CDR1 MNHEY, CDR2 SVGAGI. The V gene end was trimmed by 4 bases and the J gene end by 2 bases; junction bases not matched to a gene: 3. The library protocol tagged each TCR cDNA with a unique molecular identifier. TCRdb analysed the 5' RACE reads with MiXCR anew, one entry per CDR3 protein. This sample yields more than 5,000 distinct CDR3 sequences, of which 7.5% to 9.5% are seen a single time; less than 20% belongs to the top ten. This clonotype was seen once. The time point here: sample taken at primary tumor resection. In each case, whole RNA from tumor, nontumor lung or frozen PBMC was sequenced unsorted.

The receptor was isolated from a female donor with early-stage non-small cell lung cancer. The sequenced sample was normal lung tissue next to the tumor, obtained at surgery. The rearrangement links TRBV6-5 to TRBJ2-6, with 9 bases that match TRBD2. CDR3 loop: CASSWAGGTGANVLTF. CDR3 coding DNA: TGTGCCAGCAGTTGGGCGGGGGGGACTGGGGCCAACGTCCTGACTTTC.